This entry lists 17 T cell receptor beta chains sequenced from one sample in a study of identical twins listed by TCRdb under 2016. Library method: 5' RACE. The sequencing machine was an Illumina HiSeq 2000. Clones were called with MiXCR by TCRdb after fastp trimmed the public reads at Q25, and only in-frame beta chains were retained. A single entry per CDR3 protein holds the most common genes and DNA from its merged rows. The sample table shows roughly 230,000 distinct CDR3 sequences, and around 8.3% are seen once. Roughly 3.1% of the sample comes from the top ten. Separately, the same data were catalogued under a study of yellow fever vaccine responses in identical twins.

The sequenced sample consisted of CD8+ T cells sorted from blood. Receptors originate from a woman aged 18-35 years in good health.

This rearrangement joins TRBV12-3 or TRBV12-4 to TRBJ1-1; no clear D gene. Trimming cost V 2 bases and J 4 bases, with 5 bases left between them. There are 12 residues in the CDR3. The CDR3 loop is CASSLWPTEAFF. CDR3 nucleotide sequence: TGTGCCAGCAGTTTATGGCCCACTGAAGCTTTCTTT.

The CDR3 is CASLKPPGQPEQYF. In DNA form, the CDR3 reads TGTGCCAGCTTAAAGCCCCCCGGGCAGCCCGAGCAGTACTTC. The J gene is TRBJ2-7, the V gene TRBV2; D is undetermined. Trimming shortened V by 8 bases and J by 6 bases, and 20 bases separated the two germline ends. The CDR3 covers 14 residues. In germline, CDR1 is SNHLY, CDR2 FYNNEI.

This chain uses TRBV12-3 or TRBV12-4 with TRBJ1-2, with TRBD1 identical over 7 bases. The junction had 9 bases not matched to a gene; V was cut back by 5 bases and J by 3 bases. This CDR3 spans 15 amino acids. In nucleotides, the CDR3 is TGTGCCAGCAGTACCTATCTTGACAGGGACTATGGCTACACCTTC. Translation: CASSTYLDRDYGYTF.

Many counts were recorded for this clonotype. This chain connects TRBV15 to TRBJ1-1, with D possibly being TRBD1 (5 bases). Germline CDR1 reads LNHNV; CDR2 reads YYDKDF (reference sequence). This CDR3 spans 14 amino acids. Trimming shortened V by 4 bases and J by 11 bases, and 20 bases separated the two germline ends. The CDR3 region has the DNA TGTGCCACCAGCAACCGGGGGTCCCTAGGGGAGGCTTTCTTT. Its translation: CATSNRGSLGEAFF. Drawing the rest from reference TRBV15 and TRBJ1-1, the complete variable domain is DAMVIQNPRYQVTQFGKPVTLSCSQTLNHNVMYWYQQKSSQAPKLLFHYYDKDFNNEADTPDNFQSRRPNTSFCFLDIRSPGLGDTAMYLCATSNRGSLGEAFFGQGTRLTVV.

This clonotype was counted at least ten times. This sequence joins TRBV28 and TRBJ2-5; D not resolved. CDR1 and CDR2 from the germline V gene are MDHEN and SYDVKM. The CDR3 is 16 amino acids. Between the trimmed V and J ends, which lost 4 bases and 10 bases, there was a span of 25 bases. This chain's CDR3 is CASSSTTITLGPLQYF. The CDR3 nucleotides read TGTGCCAGCAGTTCCACGACAATTACCCTAGGACCCCTCCAGTACTTC.

The V and J genes are TRBV27 and TRBJ1-4, with TRBD1 identical over 9 bases. The CDR3 spans 14 residues. V lost 6 bases and J lost 3; bases outside the gene matches: 2. Per germline, CDR1 MNHEY and CDR2 SMNVEV (reference sequence). The CDR3 reads CASRTGGSNEKLFF. The CDR3 DNA reads TGTGCCAGCAGGACAGGGGGTTCTAATGAAAAACTGTTTTTT. Based on the CDR3 plus reference TRBV27 and TRBJ1-4, the full variable domain is EAQVTQNPRYLITVTGKKLTVTCSQNMNHEYMSWYRQDPGLGLRQIYYSMNVEVTDKGDVPEGYKVSRKEKRNFPLILESPSPNQTSLYFCASRTGGSNEKLFFGSGTQLSVL.

The J gene is TRBJ2-5, the V gene TRBV15; 7 nucleotides agree with TRBD2. The V and J ends lost 5 bases and 2 bases, in that order; junction bases with no gene match: 11. The CDR3 runs to 16 residues. Per germline, CDR1 LNHNV and CDR2 YYDKDF (reference sequence). The CDR3 region is CATSGAVGLDQETQYF. CDR3 bases: TGTGCCACCAGCGGAGCGGTAGGACTAGATCAAGAGACCCAGTACTTC.

This clonotype was seen more than once but under ten times. The chain carries TRBV20-1 and TRBJ2-7; possible D gene TRBD2, 5 bases. V shed 5 bases and J shed 4 bases, with 12 bases lying between them. CDR1 is DFQATT and CDR2 is SNEGSKA in the germline V gene (reference sequence). This CDR3 region has 12 residues. Here the CDR3 DNA reads TGCAGTGCTTGGGAGTTAGCTTACGAGCAGTACTTC. Its protein product is CSAWELAYEQYF.

V usage is TRBV7-9 and J usage is TRBJ1-5, with TRBD1 identical over 9 bases. V trimming: 5 bases; J trimming: 3 bases; junction bases outside the gene matches: 8. The length of the CDR3 is 16 residues. The germline V gene encodes CDR1 SEHNR and CDR2 FQNEAQ (reference sequence). The CDR3 region is CASSLTGTGPNQPQHF. DNA for the CDR3: TGTGCCAGCAGCCTGACCGGGACAGGGCCCAATCAGCCCCAGCATTTT.

There are many counts of this clonotype. The rearrangement uses TRBV29-1 and TRBJ2-1; TRBD1 aligns across 7 bases. The junction had 5 bases not matched to a gene; V was cut back by 2 bases and J by 7 bases. Looked up from germline, CDR1 is SQVTM and CDR2 is ANQGSEA. CDR3 length: 13 amino acids. This chain's CDR3 is CSVETGTENEQFF. The CDR3 nucleotides read TGCAGCGTTGAAACCGGGACAGAGAATGAGCAGTTCTTC.

This clonotype was found many times. The chain couples TRBV5-6 to TRBJ2-7, with 10 nucleotides matching TRBD2. The V and J ends lost 3 bases and 2 bases, in that order; junction bases with no gene match: 5. CDR1 is SGHDT and CDR2 is YYEEEE in the germline V gene. The CDR3 spans 15 residues. The CDR3 DNA reads as TGTGCCAGCAGCTCCGGACTAGCGGCCCCCTACGAGCAGTACTTC. This sequence encodes CASSSGLAAPYEQYF. Full variable domain (outside the CDR3, taken from reference TRBV5-6 and TRBJ2-7): DAGVTQSPTHLIKTRGQQVTLRCSPKSGHDTVSWYQQALGQGPQFIFQYYEEEERQRGNFPDRFSGHQFPNYSSELNVNALLLGDSALYLCASSSGLAAPYEQYFGPGTRLTVT.

This clonotype was observed at least ten times. The rearrangement uses TRBV27 and TRBJ2-1, with D unresolved. V lost 6 bases, J lost 1 base, and 10 bases lay in between. CDR3 size: 14 residues. Per the germline V gene, CDR1 is MNHEY and CDR2 is SMNVEV (reference sequence). The CDR3 DNA is TGTGCCAGCAGCTTTGAGAGTTCCTACAATGAGCAGTTCTTC. Its translation: CASSFESSYNEQFF.

In this sample, this clonotype turned up many times. V gene TRBV29-1 combines with J gene TRBJ2-2; possible D gene TRBD2, 6 bases. V dropped 2 bases and J dropped 0 bases, with 13 bases sitting between them. This CDR3 region has 16 residues. Germline V CDR1 and CDR2: SQVTM, ANQGSEA. CDR3 amino acids: CSVELRRTTNTGELFF. The DNA of the CDR3 is TGCAGCGTTGAATTGCGGCGGACTACGAACACCGGGGAGCTGTTTTTT.

At least ten counts were recorded for this clonotype. The rearrangement uses TRBV29-1 and TRBJ2-1; D is ambiguous. Trimming cost V 8 bases and J 5 bases, with 10 bases left between them. This CDR3 has 11 residues. Germline CDR1 and CDR2: SQVTM and ANQGSEA. Here the CDR3 DNA reads TGCAGCCATACTGGGAACAATGAGCAGTTCTTC. Its protein product is CSHTGNNEQFF.

This chain uses TRBV7-3 with TRBJ2-1; possibly TRBD1 for D (8 bases). The V end was cut by 3 bases, the J end by 8 bases, with 14 bases between. Germline V CDR1 and CDR2: SGHTA, FQGTGA. This CDR3 is built from 14 residues. The DNA of the CDR3 is TGTGCCAGCAGCTTGACAGGGGAGGGTGATGAGCAGTTCTTC. This encodes CASSLTGEGDEQFF.

This clonotype was seen ten or more times. The CDR3, as DNA: TGTGCCAGCAGCTTCCTTGCGGGGGGGCCTATGAATGAGCAGTTCTTC. Amino acids: CASSFLAGGPMNEQFF. This sequence joins TRBV6-1 and TRBJ2-1; 9 bases align to TRBD2. The CDR3 covers 16 residues. CDR1 and CDR2 (germline): MNHNS, SASEGT. Germline trimming cut 6 bases from V and 7 bases from J; bases unmatched to any gene: 13.

This clonotype has just a few counts. CDR3 amino acids: CASSPSSSGTLPGDTQYF. In DNA form, the CDR3 reads TGTGCCAGCAGCCCCTCTTCGAGCGGGACCTTACCCGGAGATACGCAGTATTTT. This sequence joins TRBV9 and TRBJ2-3; 7 bases map to TRBD2. After removal of 4 bases from V and 5 bases from J, the junction contained 19 bases not matched to a gene. The CDR3 extends over 18 amino acids. Germline V lookup: CDR1 SGDLS, CDR2 YYNGEE.